This TCR beta chain was observed in a study of blood T cell repertoires in COVID-19. Study summary: There were acute and convalescent COVID-19 samples, and they came from the United States, Italy and Spain. From T cells, B-cell-depleted T cells, or PBMCs came the material, which was cDNA or gDNA.

There are 13 residues in the CDR3. The J segment lost 6 bases and the V segment lost 6 bases, leaving 5 bases of the junction unmatched. Germline V gives CDR1 LGHDT, CDR2 YNNKEL (reference sequence). Original handling: Cell counts per sample came from amplifying reference gene primers. The table came from immunoSEQ multiplex PCR; TCRdb's copy has only in-frame clones and leaves some out. Clonal size and the V and J genes are those of that table, whereas D and trimming came from the DNA. The table has a few hundred thousand clones, roughly 86% seen once; the top ten hold approximately 1%. The receptor comes from a human donor with acute or convalescent COVID-19. The donor label of this sample is uncertain. Sequencing was done on a sample of peripheral blood. The chain uses TRBV3-1 (or the pseudogene TRBV3-2) and TRBJ2-7, with 10 positions matching TRBD1. The chain's CDR3 is CASSRGQGFEQYF. The CDR3 nucleotides read TGTGCCAGCAGTCGGGGACAGGGGTTCGAGCAGTACTTC.